The 3 T cell receptor beta chains presented below share a single source sample, sequenced in a study of OX40 agonist ivuxolimab in advanced cancers. Some clones are missing from TCRdb's copy, which holds only in-frame ones; the method was immunoSEQ multiplex PCR. The sample includes 80,000 or so clones, about four fifths of them seen just once. The input for sequencing was CD4+ or CD8+ T cells sorted from blood, taken in a trial of the OX40 agonist ivuxolimab. Receptors were obtained from an adult with an advanced solid tumor such as melanoma, head and neck, liver or kidney cancer.

About this clone itself: This specimen includes other DNA sequences encoding the same CDR3. J is TRBJ2-7 and V is TRBV11-3, with no clear D. Germline loops: CDR1 SGHNT, CDR2 YENEEA. V lost 3 bases and J 1 base, leaving 7 bases between the germline ends. The CDR3 runs 13 residues. The CDR3: CASSFDVSYEQYF. CDR3 nucleotide sequence: TGTGCCAGCAGCTTTGACGTTTCCTACGAGCAGTACTTC.

V gene TRBV7-2 combines with J gene TRBJ2-3, with TRBD2 identical over 9 bases. Looked up from germline, CDR1 is SGHTA and CDR2 is FQGNSA. Trimming removed 5 bases from V and 4 bases from J; junction bases left unmatched: 10. This CDR3 has 16 amino acids. Written as DNA, the CDR3 is TGTGCCAGCAGCCGTGGTGGCGGGGGGGCGGCAGATACGCAGTATTTT. Translated, it gives CASSRGGGGAADTQYF.

The chain has TRBV11-2 and TRBJ1-5; D is unresolved. Per the germline V gene, CDR1 is SGHAT and CDR2 is FQNNGV. Trimming pared 0 bases from V and 7 bases from J, leaving 7 bases between. The CDR3 length is 13 residues. Written as DNA, the CDR3 is TGTGCCAGCAGCTTAGATTACGGGCAGCCCCAGCATTTT. Protein sequence: CASSLDYGQPQHF. Variable domain in full (rest from reference TRBV11-2 and TRBJ1-5): EAGVAQSPRYKIIEKRQSVAFWCNPISGHATLYWYQQILGQGPKLLIQFQNNGVVDDSQLPKDRFSAERLKGVDSTLKIQPAKLEDSAVYLCASSLDYGQPQHFGDGTRLSIL.